These 30 T cell receptor beta chains came from one sample sequenced in a study of graft-versus-host responses after intestinal transplantation. These TCRs' antigens remain unknown. Generated by immunoSEQ multiplex PCR, the TCRdb table keeps only in-frame clones and is missing some. In the table there are fewer than 95,000 clones, approximately 94% of which are singletons. The sample in question was unstimulated CD8+ T cells sorted from spleen or lymph node cells, obtained before intestinal transplant. The origin of the receptors is a human donor who received an intestinal transplant.

This clone turned up a few times. The J gene is TRBJ1-1, the V gene TRBV6-1; D may be TRBD1 (6 bases). The CDR3 consists of 13 residues. The V gene's germline CDR1 is MNHNS and CDR2 SASEGT. Trimming shortened V by 10 bases and J by 4 bases, and 16 bases separated the two germline ends. In DNA, the CDR3 is TGTGCCACTCAGAGAATAGGGGGCACTGAAGCTTTCTTT. Translating it yields CATQRIGGTEAFF.

The chain combines TRBV19 with TRBJ2-1; D perhaps matches TRBD2 (6 bases). The V gene's germline CDR1 is LNHDA and CDR2 SQIVND (reference sequence). Between the trimmed V and J ends, which lost 5 bases and 10 bases, there was a span of 18 bases. This CDR3 comprises 14 residues. Here the CDR3 reads CASSGTHSALEQFF. The CDR3 DNA is TGTGCCAGTAGTGGGACTCATAGTGCGCTAGAGCAGTTCTTC.

V and J are TRBV27 and TRBJ2-7, with 8 bases that match TRBD2. The germline CDR1 and CDR2 sequences are MNHEY and SMNVEV (reference sequence). The CDR3 is made up of 15 amino acids. After removal of 5 bases from V and 1 base from J, the junction contained 7 bases not matched to a gene. In DNA, the CDR3 is TGTGCCAGCAGTCTGGATAGCGGGATGTCCTACGAGCAGTACTTC. This gives the protein CASSLDSGMSYEQYF.

J is TRBJ2-5 and V is TRBV29-1, with a weak D call TRBD2 (6 bases). This CDR3 contains 16 residues. The V gene's germline CDR1 is SQVTM and CDR2 ANQGSEA. The CDR3 region has the DNA TGCAGTGTCCCCCTTATTATTCAGGGAGGACAAGAGACCCAGTACTTC. Amino acid sequence: CSVPLIIQGGQETQYF. Drawing the rest from reference TRBV29-1 and TRBJ2-5, the complete variable domain is SAVISQKPSRDICQRGTSLTIQCQVDSQVTMMFWYRQQPGQSLTLIATANQGSEATYESGFVIDKFPISRPNLTFSTLTVSNMSPEDSSIYLCSVPLIIQGGQETQYFGPGTRLLVL.

This chain joins TRBV5-1 and TRBJ2-7; 7 bases fit TRBD1. Germline lookup yields CDR1 SGHRS and CDR2 YFSETQ. The CDR3 has 13 residues. The V gene end was trimmed by 2 bases and the J gene end by 3 bases; junction bases not matched to a gene: 2. CDR3 in DNA: TGCGCCAGCAGCTTTGGACAGGTCTACGAGCAGTACTTC. It specifies CASSFGQVYEQYF.

This clone was observed a handful of times. The rearrangement uses TRBV5-1 and TRBJ2-7; TRBD2 matches 11 bases. V gave up 4 bases and J gave up 1 base; unmatched junction bases: 7. CDR1 SGHRS and CDR2 YFSETQ come from the germline V gene. The length of the CDR3 is 16 residues. The CDR3 sequence: CASSKDGTSGSYEQYF. Here the CDR3 DNA reads TGCGCCAGCAGCAAGGACGGGACTAGCGGTTCCTACGAGCAGTACTTC.

CDR3 in amino acids: CASEAGTSANEQFF. CDR3 coding DNA: TGTGCCTCCGAAGCCGGGACTAGTGCCAATGAGCAGTTCTTC. The chain employs TRBV2 and TRBJ2-1; 8 bases line up with TRBD2. CDR1 and CDR2 (germline): SNHLY, FYNNEI. The CDR3 loop spans 14 amino acids. J lost 6 bases, V lost 11 bases, and 12 bases had no gene match.

V is TRBV7-6 and J is TRBJ1-1; a weak D match, TRBD1 (5 bases). V lost 0 bases to trimming and J lost 1 base, with 9 bases between them. The germline CDR1 and CDR2 sequences are SGHVS and FNYEAQ. The CDR3 contains 15 residues. The CDR3 region is CASSLALGENTEAFF. DNA for the CDR3: TGTGCCAGCAGCTTAGCGCTAGGGGAGAACACTGAAGCTTTCTTT.

The genes are TRBV9 and TRBJ1-2; 7 bases map to TRBD1. The CDR3 contains 17 residues. V trimming: 3 bases; J trimming: 4 bases; junction bases outside the gene matches: 15. The germline CDR1 and CDR2 sequences are SGDLS and YYNGEE. This chain's CDR3 is CASSDEDRSYTLYGYTF. DNA of the CDR3: TGTGCCAGCAGCGATGAGGACAGGTCCTATACCCTCTATGGCTACACCTTC.

V gene TRBV5-6 combines with J gene TRBJ2-2, with 12 bases that match TRBD2. There are 15 residues in the CDR3. Looked up from germline, CDR1 is SGHDT and CDR2 is YYEEEE. J lost 4 bases, V lost 5 bases, and 3 bases had no gene match. Here the CDR3 reads CASRSSGGATGELFF. CDR3 nucleotides: TGTGCCAGCAGGTCTAGCGGGGGGGCCACCGGGGAGCTGTTTTTT.

This rearrangement joins TRBV19 to TRBJ2-1, with D tentatively TRBD2 (7 bases). CDR1 and CDR2 from the germline V gene are LNHDA and SQIVND (reference sequence). V was cut by 1 base and J by 6 bases, with 13 bases left in between. The CDR3 sequence is 15 residues long. CDR3 sequence reads: CASSIAGGTSNEQFF. The CDR3 DNA sequence: TGTGCCAGTAGTATAGCGGGGGGCACCAGCAATGAGCAGTTCTTC.

V is TRBV10-3 and J is TRBJ2-1; 7 nucleotides line up with TRBD1. The CDR3 is 13 amino acids. V lost 2 bases to trimming and J lost 5 bases; unmatched junction nucleotides: 0. Germline-derived CDR1 and CDR2 are ENHRY and SYGVKD. CDR3 sequence: CAISEGTDNEQFF. The CDR3 DNA follows: TGTGCCATCAGTGAGGGGACAGACAATGAGCAGTTCTTC.

The CDR3 nucleotides read TGCGCCAGCAGCCAAGGGGTGGCTAGCGGCCCTTGGGAGCAGTACTTC. It translates to CASSQGVASGPWEQYF. The rearrangement links TRBV4-1 to TRBJ2-7; 7 bases align to TRBD2. V was pared by 1 base and J by 7 bases, with 13 bases of the junction left unmatched. Germline V lookup: CDR1 MGHRA, CDR2 YSYEKL. This CDR3 contains 16 residues.

V usage is TRBV11-3 and J usage is TRBJ2-1; 9 bases line up with TRBD2. Germline CDR1 SGHNT, CDR2 YENEEA. The length of the CDR3 is 15 residues. V dropped 4 bases and J dropped 6; count of bases not matched to a gene: 7. CDR3 region: CASSSLAGSRNEQFF. CDR3 nucleotides: TGTGCCAGCAGCTCGCTAGCGGGGTCACGCAATGAGCAGTTCTTC.

The CDR3 bases are TGTGCCAGCAGAAGGGTAACAGGTTACTATGGCTACACCTTC. Its translation is CASRRVTGYYGYTF. The chain joins TRBV6-7 to TRBJ1-2, with D perhaps matching TRBD1 (5 bases). TRBV6-7 belongs to the ORF category, with a function that is uncertain. This CDR3 is 14 amino acids long. V lost 6 bases to trimming and J lost 3 bases, with 14 bases between them.

The V gene is TRBV4-3, the J gene TRBJ2-2, with 11 positions matching TRBD2. This CDR3 region has 16 residues. J gave up 5 bases and V 6 bases, and 8 bases lay outside the gene matches. The germline V gene has CDR1 LGHNA and CDR2 YSLEER. For the CDR3, the DNA is TGCGCCAGCAGTCAAACTAGCGGGGGAGGAACCGGGGAGCTGTTTTTT. Translating it yields CASSQTSGGGTGELFF.

V gene TRBV5-8 combines with J gene TRBJ1-1, with 9 positions matching TRBD1. With 4 bases clipped from V and 8 bases from J, the junction kept 6 bases outside the gene matches. Looked up from germline, CDR1 is SGHTS and CDR2 is YDEGEE. CDR3 length: 13 residues. Here the CDR3 reads CASSGGQGWEAFF. As DNA, the CDR3 is TGTGCCAGCAGCGGAGGACAGGGGTGGGAAGCTTTCTTT.

The chain joins TRBV27 to TRBJ1-5, with 12 bases that match TRBD1. This CDR3 region has 15 residues. Trimming cost V 3 bases and J 7 bases; bases outside gene matches: 4. The V gene's germline CDR1 is MNHEY and CDR2 SMNVEV (reference sequence). The chain's CDR3 is CASSLGTGGRQPQHF. CDR3 nucleotide sequence: TGTGCCAGCAGTTTGGGGACAGGGGGCCGACAGCCCCAGCATTTT.

The gene calls are TRBV9 and TRBJ2-3; 9 bases agree with TRBD1. This CDR3 region has 17 residues. With 3 bases clipped from V and 4 bases from J, the junction kept 12 bases outside the gene matches. Per germline, CDR1 SGDLS and CDR2 YYNGEE. CDR3: CASSGRPGQGAADTQYF. In DNA, the CDR3 is TGTGCCAGCAGCGGTCGACCGGGACAGGGAGCGGCAGATACGCAGTATTTT.

CDR3 sequence (DNA): TGTGCCAGCAGCGCCGCTTTCGGGGGGGGGCAAGGGGAGCTGTTTTTT. Amino acids: CASSAAFGGGQGELFF. The chain is built from TRBV9 and TRBJ2-2; TRBD2 matches 8 bases. The germline gives CDR1 SGDLS, CDR2 YYNGEE. Trimming at V came to 3 bases and at J to 8 bases, leaving 12 bases not matched to a gene. There are 16 residues in the CDR3.

This chain links TRBV2 with TRBJ1-1; possible D gene TRBD1, 5 bases. The CDR3 extends over 15 amino acids. Trimming removed 3 bases from V and 6 bases from J, with 17 bases in between. The germline V gene encodes CDR1 SNHLY and CDR2 FYNNEI. CDR3 protein: CASSEGRAGRAEAFF. Written as DNA, the CDR3 is TGTGCCAGCAGTGAGGGTCGAGCAGGCAGGGCTGAAGCTTTCTTT.

The rearrangement joins TRBV4-3 to TRBJ2-7, with D hard to call. With 0 bases removed from V and 0 bases from J, the gap between germline ends came to 12 bases. The CDR3 covers 16 residues. Germline loops: CDR1 LGHNA, CDR2 YSLEER. CDR3 nucleotide sequence: TGCGCCAGCAGCCAAGATCCCACAAGAAGCTCCTACGAGCAGTACTTC. This gives the protein CASSQDPTRSSYEQYF.

V and J are TRBV30 and TRBJ1-2; TRBD1 is a possible D gene (6 bases). The germline gives CDR1 GTSNPN, CDR2 SVGIG (reference sequence). This CDR3 spans 13 amino acids. The ends were cut back, 0 bases at V and 7 bases at J, with 12 bases in the middle. Here the CDR3 reads CAWSVVGAGGYTF. The DNA of the CDR3 is TGTGCCTGGAGTGTAGTGGGGGCGGGTGGCTACACCTTC.

This chain connects TRBV18 to TRBJ1-1, with 9 bases aligning to TRBD1. The length of the CDR3 is 16 residues. Germline V lookup: CDR1 KGHSH, CDR2 LQKENI. J lost 3 bases, V lost 5 bases, and 10 bases had no gene match. The chain's CDR3 is CASSNVTGGADTEAFF. The CDR3 DNA is TGTGCCAGCTCAAACGTTACAGGGGGCGCGGACACTGAAGCTTTCTTT.

The J gene is TRBJ1-3, the V gene TRBV4-3, with 7 positions matching TRBD1. Trimming at V came to 3 bases and at J to 0 bases, leaving 2 bases not matched to a gene. This CDR3 contains 15 residues. Germline V CDR1 and CDR2: LGHNA, YSLEER. The CDR3 protein is CASSQDRFSGNTIYF. The CDR3 coding sequence is TGCGCCAGCAGCCAGGACAGGTTCTCTGGAAACACCATATATTTT.

The chain uses TRBV7-9 and TRBJ2-7; tentative D call: TRBD2 (6 bases). The length of the CDR3 is 16 residues. Germline loops: CDR1 SEHNR, CDR2 FQNEAQ (reference sequence). The V gene lost 7 bases and the J gene lost 4 bases, with 23 bases spanning the gap. CDR3: CASTSIIARTIYEQYF. In DNA, the CDR3 is TGTGCCAGCACCTCCATAATTGCCCGGACTATTTACGAGCAGTACTTC.

J is TRBJ1-1 and V is TRBV10-3; 7 bases map to TRBD1. With V trimmed by 1 base and J by 1 base, 3 bases remained unmatched. Germline CDR1 reads ENHRY; CDR2 reads SYGVKD. This CDR3 has 15 residues. CDR3 sequence reads: CAISELTGANTEAFF. CDR3 nucleotides: TGTGCCATCAGTGAGTTAACAGGGGCGAACACTGAAGCTTTCTTT.

The rearrangement joins TRBV6-1 to TRBJ2-3; D is unresolved. CDR3 length: 14 amino acids. CDR1 is MNHNS, CDR2 SASEGT, per germline. Trimming removed 7 bases from V and 8 bases from J, with 19 bases in between. The CDR3: CASTQSPLSSTQYF. CDR3 nucleotides: TGTGCCAGCACACAATCCCCTCTCTCAAGTACGCAGTATTTT.

This clone was observed a single time. The V gene is TRBV14, the J gene TRBJ1-1; weak D call: TRBD1 (6 bases). Looked up from germline, CDR1 is SGHDN and CDR2 is FVKESK. The CDR3 consists of 13 residues. The V gene lost 1 base and the J gene lost 8 bases, with 11 bases spanning the gap. This CDR3 reads CASSQGTGTEAFF. Here the CDR3 DNA reads TGTGCCAGCAGCCAAGGTACGGGGACAGAAGCTTTCTTT.

CDR3 sequence: CATSRASRTSGNTGELFF. The CDR3 nucleotides read TGTGCCACCAGCAGAGCCTCCCGGACTAGCGGTAACACCGGGGAGCTGTTTTTT. The V and J genes are TRBV15 and TRBJ2-2; 10 bases map to TRBD2. J gave up 2 bases and V 1 base, and 7 bases lay outside the gene matches. The CDR3 runs to 18 residues. The germline V gene has CDR1 LNHNV and CDR2 YYDKDF (reference sequence).